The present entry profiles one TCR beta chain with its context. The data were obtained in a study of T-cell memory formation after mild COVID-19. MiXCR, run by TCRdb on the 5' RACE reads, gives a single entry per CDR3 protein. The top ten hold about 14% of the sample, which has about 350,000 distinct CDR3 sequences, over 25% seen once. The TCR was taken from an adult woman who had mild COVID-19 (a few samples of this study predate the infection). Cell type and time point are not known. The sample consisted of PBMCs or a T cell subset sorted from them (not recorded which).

CDR3 nucleotide sequence: TGCGCCAGCAGCCAAGATTCTTGGACCACCACCGGGGAGCTGTTTTTT. It specifies CASSQDSWTTTGELFF. The chain has TRBV4-3 and TRBJ2-2; no clear D gene. Trimming pared 0 bases from V and 4 bases from J, leaving 12 bases between. The germline V gene has CDR1 LGHNA and CDR2 YSLEER. The CDR3 runs 16 residues.